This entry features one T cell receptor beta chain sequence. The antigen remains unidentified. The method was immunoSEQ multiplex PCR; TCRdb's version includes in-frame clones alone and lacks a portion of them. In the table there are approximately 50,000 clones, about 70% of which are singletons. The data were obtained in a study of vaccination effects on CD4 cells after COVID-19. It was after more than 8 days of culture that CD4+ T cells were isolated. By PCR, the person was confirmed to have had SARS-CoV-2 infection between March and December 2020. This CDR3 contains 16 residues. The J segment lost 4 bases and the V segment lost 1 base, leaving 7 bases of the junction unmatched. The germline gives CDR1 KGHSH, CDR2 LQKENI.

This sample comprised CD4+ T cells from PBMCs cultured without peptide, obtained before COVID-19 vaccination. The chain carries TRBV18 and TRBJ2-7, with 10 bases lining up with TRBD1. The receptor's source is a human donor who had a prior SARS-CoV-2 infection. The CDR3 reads CASSPRGDRGTYEQYF. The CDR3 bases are TGTGCCAGCTCACCACGTGGGGACAGGGGTACGTACGAGCAGTACTTC.